This T cell receptor (beta chain) appears in the sequencing data of a study of human T cells and chemical hapten exposure. Time point specified: pre-sensitization, week 0. Described treatment: therapeutic diphenylcyclopropenone sensitization with weekly scalp DPC. V lost 4 bases, J lost 7 bases, and 7 bases stayed unmatched. CDR1 is MNHEY and CDR2 is SMNVEV in the germline V gene (reference sequence). This CDR3 contains 14 residues. TCRdb itself ran the RACE reads through MiXCR, one entry per CDR3 protein. The data contain about 59,000 distinct CDR3 sequences, approximately 10% of them singletons. This specimen was whole blood, taken in connection with sensitization to the hapten diphenylcyclopropenone (DPC). This receptor was taken from a woman between 35 and 50 years old with alopecia areata. Some clones in this sample may be carry-over from other donors' samples. J is TRBJ2-5 and V is TRBV27, with 9 bases that match TRBD2. The CDR3 spells CASSYVAGAGTQYF. Written as DNA, the CDR3 is TGTGCCAGCAGTTATGTAGCGGGAGCCGGGACCCAGTACTTC.